This passage covers 32 T cell receptor beta chains from one sample sequenced in a study of T cell responses to AZD1222 COVID-19 vaccine. Profiling relied on immunoSEQ multiplex PCR, and the TCRdb table lists in-frame clones only, not all of them. The table has roughly 150,000 clones, 90% to 95% seen once. The material was peripheral blood, obtained 28 days after the second AZD1222 dose. These receptors all stem from an adult who received the AZD1222 COVID-19 vaccine.

J is TRBJ2-2 and V is TRBV10-3; no clear D. The CDR3 spans 15 residues. Trimming pared 0 bases from V and 3 bases from J, leaving 8 bases between. Germline CDR1 and CDR2: ENHRY and SYGVKD. The DNA for the CDR3 is TGTGCCATCAGTGAGTCGGCTGGGGACACCGGGGAGCTGTTTTTT. Its protein product is CAISESAGDTGELFF.

The chain combines TRBV18 with TRBJ1-1; D gene ambiguous. The CDR3 length is 12 residues. Germline CDR1 KGHSH, CDR2 LQKENI. V was pared by 8 bases and J by 11 bases, with 18 bases between. The CDR3 spells CASAGSSSDAFF. DNA for the CDR3: TGTGCCAGCGCGGGGTCGAGTAGCGATGCTTTCTTT.

The chain is built from TRBV3-1 (or the pseudogene TRBV3-2) and TRBJ2-5, with D perhaps assigned TRBD1 or TRBD2 (6 bases each). Trimming took off 2 bases at V and 1 base at J, with 23 bases between the two ends. Germline V CDR1 and CDR2: LGHDT, YNNKEL (reference sequence). The CDR3 consists of 19 residues. CDR3 DNA sequence: TGTGCCAGCAGCCAACTCAAGGTGGGGGGCCTTTCTCTCCAAGAGACCCAGTACTTC. This codes for CASSQLKVGGLSLQETQYF.

This chain uses TRBV23-1 with TRBJ1-3; D ambiguous. TRBV23-1 is filed as an ORF, its function uncertain. This CDR3 comprises 15 residues. V lost 0 bases and J 4 bases, leaving 10 bases between the germline ends. CDR3 in DNA: TGCGCCAGCAGTCAATCCGGGGTCGGAGGAAACACCATATATTTT. It specifies CASSQSGVGGNTIYF.

The genes are TRBV5-6 and TRBJ1-6; D is uncertain. There are 15 residues in the CDR3. Germline values: CDR1 SGHDT, CDR2 YYEEEE. V dropped 2 bases and J dropped 6 bases, with 12 bases sitting between them. In nucleotides, the CDR3 is TGTGCCAGCAGCTTAGGAGGGAGTGCTAATTCACCCCTCCACTTT. It codes for CASSLGGSANSPLHF.

This clone was seen a single time. The chain is built from TRBV30 and TRBJ2-7; tentatively, D is TRBD1 (6 bases). This CDR3 is 11 amino acids long. V was cut by 1 base and J by 6 bases, with 7 bases left in between. CDR1 is GTSNPN, CDR2 SVGIG, per germline (reference sequence). CDR3 DNA: TGTGCCTGGAGTGGAGGGGGCGAGCAGTACTTC. It codes for CAWSGGGEQYF.

CDR3 DNA: TGTGCCAGTAGTATAGGGACAGAATACAATGAGCAGTTCTTC. This translates into CASSIGTEYNEQFF. The chain combines TRBV19 with TRBJ2-1; a weak D match, TRBD1 (6 bases). In germline, CDR1 is LNHDA, CDR2 SQIVND (reference sequence). The CDR3 has 14 amino acids. Trimming took 1 base from V and 4 from J, leaving 8 bases between them. Drawing the rest from reference TRBV19 and TRBJ2-1, the complete variable domain is DGGITQSPKYLFRKEGQNVTLSCEQNLNHDAMYWYRQDPGQGLRLIYYSQIVNDFQKGDIAEGYSVSREKKESFPLTVTSAQKNPTAFYLCASSIGTEYNEQFFGPGTRLTVL.

The chain carries TRBV6-6 and TRBJ1-4, with D tentatively TRBD1 (5 bases). V shed 2 bases and J shed 14 bases, with 15 bases lying between them. The germline gives CDR1 MNHNY, CDR2 SVGAGI (reference sequence). The CDR3 contains 13 residues. CDR3 nucleotides: TGTGCCAGCAGTTACATTACGCAGGCAGGGCTGTTTTTT. Protein sequence: CASSYITQAGLFF.

This chain joins TRBV3-1 (or the pseudogene TRBV3-2) and TRBJ1-6; D not certain. Germline values: CDR1 LGHDT, CDR2 YNNKEL (reference sequence). This CDR3 comprises 13 residues. With 4 bases removed from V and 8 bases from J, the gap between germline ends came to 9 bases. Here the CDR3 DNA reads TGTGCCAGCAGCCTTGGGCCCTATTCACCCCTCCACTTT. It yields the protein CASSLGPYSPLHF.

The J gene is TRBJ1-1, the V gene TRBV4-1; D unclear. Trimming left V 0 bases short and J 7 bases short, with 15 bases between. This CDR3 region has 15 residues. CDR1 and CDR2 (germline): MGHRA, YSYEKL. CDR3 in DNA: TGCGCCAGCAGCCAAGAGACGCACAGAAGTGATGAAGCTTTCTTT. Residues: CASSQETHRSDEAFF.

V and J are TRBV7-3 and TRBJ2-1; 9 positions match TRBD2. The length of the CDR3 is 15 residues. V shed 1 base, J shed 6 bases, and the junction held 4 bases outside the gene matches. Germline-derived CDR1 and CDR2 are SGHTA and FQGTGA. The CDR3 nucleotides read TGTGCCAGCAGCTTAAGCGGGGGGGTATTCAATGAGCAGTTCTTC. Protein: CASSLSGGVFNEQFF.

The V and J genes are TRBV5-1 and TRBJ2-7; a possible D gene is TRBD1 (6 bases). Trimming shortened V by 4 bases and J by 7 bases, and 18 bases separated the two germline ends. The CDR3 length is 14 residues. The V gene's germline CDR1 is SGHRS and CDR2 YFSETQ. CDR3 DNA sequence: TGCGCCAGCAGCCCGACCGGGACAACAAAGGAGCAGTACTTC. Amino acid sequence: CASSPTGTTKEQYF.

This clone was counted once. CDR3 residues: CASSLSGASEAFF. CDR3 DNA: TGTGCCAGCAGCTTATCCGGGGCAAGTGAAGCTTTCTTT. This sequence joins TRBV7-3 and TRBJ1-1, with D perhaps matching TRBD1 (5 bases). CDR1 and CDR2 (germline): SGHTA, FQGTGA. This CDR3 contains 13 residues. The V gene lost 2 bases and the J gene lost 7 bases, with 11 bases spanning the gap.

This sequence joins TRBV5-8 and TRBJ2-1; 10 bases map to TRBD1. In germline, CDR1 is SGHTS, CDR2 YDEGEE. The CDR3 length is 16 residues. Germline trimming cut 3 bases from V and 5 bases from J; bases unmatched to any gene: 8. This CDR3 reads CASSSRDRGSNNEQFF. The CDR3, as DNA: TGTGCCAGCAGCTCCCGGGACAGGGGTAGTAACAATGAGCAGTTCTTC.

As for this clone: Its ends do not fully match the called genes, so a read error is possible. This chain joins TRBV24-1 and TRBJ1-5; a possible D gene is TRBD1 (5 bases). Germline V gene sequence: CDR1 KGHDR, CDR2 SFDVKD. The CDR3 contains 15 residues. This CDR3 reads CATSDLGGGNQPQHF. Here the CDR3 DNA reads TGTGCCACCAGTGATTTGGGGGGTGGCAACCAGCCCCAGCATTTT.

The chain has TRBV29-1 and TRBJ1-5; TRBD1 matches at 12 bases. V dropped 6 bases and J dropped 4; count of bases not matched to a gene: 10. There are 16 residues in the CDR3. Germline lookup yields CDR1 SQVTM and CDR2 ANQGSEA. The CDR3 nucleotides are TGCAGCGTAGCCTTACCGGGACAGGGGGCGAATCAGCCCCAGCATTTT. It codes for CSVALPGQGANQPQHF.

The J gene is TRBJ2-3, the V gene TRBV12-3 or TRBV12-4; no reliable D call. This CDR3 comprises 13 residues. V lost 8 bases, J lost 4 bases, and 13 bases lay in between. As DNA, the CDR3 is TGTGCCAGCCGACCCGCTGGGGCAGATACGCAGTATTTT. Its protein is CASRPAGADTQYF.

V usage is TRBV19 and J usage is TRBJ2-3; 9 nucleotides align to TRBD1. Trimming took 10 bases from V and 4 from J; bases not matched to a gene: 3. The germline CDR1 and CDR2 sequences are LNHDA and SQIVND (reference sequence). The CDR3 runs 12 residues. The CDR3 sequence is CATGTGPDTQYF. The CDR3 DNA is TGTGCCACCGGGACAGGGCCAGATACGCAGTATTTT.

The rearrangement joins TRBV30 to TRBJ2-5; the match to TRBD1 covers 7 bases. J gave up 3 bases and V 5 bases, and 6 bases lay outside the gene matches. Looked up from germline, CDR1 is GTSNPN and CDR2 is SVGIG (reference sequence). This CDR3 has 13 residues. CDR3 region: CAWYRQGKETQYF. The CDR3 bases are TGTGCCTGGTATCGACAGGGAAAAGAGACCCAGTACTTC.

The gene calls are TRBV5-4 and TRBJ2-1, with 10 bases identical to TRBD2. The trim removed 2 bases at V and 0 bases at J, leaving 2 bases unmatched. In germline, CDR1 is SGHNT, CDR2 YYREEE (reference sequence). This CDR3 has 16 amino acids. The CDR3 here is CASSFPSGSSYNEQFF. The CDR3 DNA is TGTGCCAGCAGCTTTCCTAGCGGGAGCTCCTACAATGAGCAGTTCTTC.

As concerns this clone: The same CDR3 also results from other DNA sequences found in this sample. This chain links TRBV6-6 with TRBJ1-2, with D possibly being TRBD1 (6 bases). This CDR3 spans 14 amino acids. Germline V lookup: CDR1 MNHNY, CDR2 SVGAGI (reference sequence). Trimming took 5 bases from V and 2 from J, leaving 12 bases between them. This CDR3 reads CASSPDRLNYGYTF. CDR3 nucleotide sequence: TGTGCCAGCAGTCCCGACAGGCTGAACTATGGCTACACCTTC.

This clone came up once. The V gene is TRBV5-1, the J gene TRBJ2-1; 8 nucleotides match TRBD1. The CDR3 loop spans 15 amino acids. CDR1 is SGHRS, CDR2 YFSETQ, per germline. V lost 0 bases to trimming and J lost 5 bases; unmatched junction nucleotides: 4. CDR3 residues: CASSLGQGLDNEQFF. The CDR3 nucleotides are TGCGCCAGCAGCTTGGGACAGGGGCTTGACAATGAGCAGTTCTTC.

The chain links TRBV5-4 to TRBJ1-2, with D possibly TRBD1 on 6 matching bases. Germline CDR1 SGHNT, CDR2 YYREEE (reference sequence). Trimming left V 4 bases short and J 3 bases short, with 19 bases between. The CDR3 has 16 residues. This CDR3 is CASSRPTITGYYGYTF. CDR3 bases: TGTGCCAGCAGCCGTCCCACCATAACAGGGTACTATGGCTACACCTTC.

The genes are TRBV28 and TRBJ1-4; D not resolved. The CDR3 sequence is 14 residues long. CDR1 MDHEN and CDR2 SYDVKM come from the germline V gene. The V end was cut by 8 bases, the J end by 7 bases, with 17 bases between. This chain's CDR3 is CASSGIDGREKLFF. In DNA, the CDR3 is TGTGCCAGCTCGGGCATTGACGGGCGTGAAAAACTGTTTTTT. The full variable domain, rest sourced from reference TRBV28 and TRBJ1-4, is DVKVTQSSRYLVKRTGEKVFLECVQDMDHENMFWYRQDPGLGLRLIYFSYDVKMKEKGDIPEGYSVSREKKERFSLILESASTNQTSMYLCASSGIDGREKLFFGSGTQLSVL.

The V call is TRBV10-3, the J call TRBJ2-2; tentatively, D is TRBD1 (6 bases). Between the trimmed V and J ends, which lost 11 bases and 0 bases, there was a span of 13 bases. The V gene's germline CDR1 is ENHRY and CDR2 SYGVKD. This CDR3 is 14 amino acids long. CDR3: CAVRDIANTGELFF. DNA for the CDR3: TGTGCCGTCCGGGACATCGCGAACACCGGGGAGCTGTTTTTT.

V gene TRBV12-5 combines with J gene TRBJ1-2; weak D call: TRBD1 (5 bases). The CDR3 runs to 17 residues. Per the germline V gene, CDR1 is LGHNT and CDR2 is FRNRAP. V lost 0 bases and J lost 4, with 18 bases in between. This CDR3 is CASGLVISTGGFYGYTF. The CDR3 nucleotides read TGTGCTAGTGGTTTGGTTATCTCGACGGGGGGTTTCTATGGCTACACCTTC.

J is TRBJ2-3 and V is TRBV15, with D tentatively TRBD1 (5 bases). Germline CDR1 LNHNV, CDR2 YYDKDF (reference sequence). The CDR3 extends over 16 amino acids. Deletions cut 4 bases from V and 6 bases from J, with 20 bases between. CDR3 residues: CATSNNRWGSMDTQYF. CDR3 sequence (DNA): TGTGCCACCAGCAACAACAGGTGGGGCTCGATGGATACGCAGTATTTT.

The J gene is TRBJ1-5, the V gene TRBV19; TRBD1 matches at 11 bases. Germline CDR1 LNHDA, CDR2 SQIVND (reference sequence). This CDR3 comprises 17 residues. V trimming: 3 bases; J trimming: 3 bases; junction bases outside the gene matches: 7. CDR3 protein: CASSIKGTGGLNQPQHF. CDR3 bases: TGTGCCAGTAGTATCAAAGGGACAGGGGGACTCAATCAGCCCCAGCATTTT.

The CDR3 nucleotides are TGTGCCTGGAGATCTTTCTCTGGAAACACCATATATTTT. Amino acids: CAWRSFSGNTIYF. The rearrangement links TRBV30 to TRBJ1-3; no definite D call. From germline, CDR1 is GTSNPN and CDR2 SVGIG (reference sequence). The CDR3 is 13 amino acids. With 3 bases removed from V and 0 bases from J, the gap between germline ends came to 6 bases.

The chain uses TRBV6-5 and TRBJ1-2, with D unresolved. V gave up 2 bases and J gave up 8 bases, with 21 bases separating them. The CDR3 extends over 16 amino acids. CDR1 and CDR2 from the germline V gene are MNHEY and SVGAGI. The CDR3, as DNA: TGTGCCAGCAGTTACAGGGTTTCTCTGGCGGTAGGCGGCTACACCTTC. As protein: CASSYRVSLAVGGYTF.

The rearrangement links TRBV4-1 to TRBJ2-3, with TRBD2 matching 13 bases. With V trimmed by 1 base and J by 5 bases, 6 bases remained unmatched. This CDR3 has 17 residues. The germline gives CDR1 MGHRA, CDR2 YSYEKL. The CDR3, as DNA: TGCGCCAGCAGCCAAGCCCAGACTAGCGGGGGGAGAGATACGCAGTATTTT. It translates to CASSQAQTSGGRDTQYF.

V usage is TRBV7-9 and J usage is TRBJ1-1; tentative D call: TRBD1 (5 bases). The V end lost 1 base, the J end lost 11 bases, and 11 bases lay between the germline ends. The CDR3 contains 12 residues. Germline CDR1 SEHNR, CDR2 FQNEAQ (reference sequence). CDR3 sequence reads: CASSLVGGEAFF. CDR3 DNA sequence: TGTGCCAGCAGCTTAGTGGGGGGTGAGGCTTTCTTT. Together with reference TRBV7-9 and TRBJ1-1, the CDR3 gives the full variable domain: DTGVSQNPRHKITKRGQNVTFRCDPISEHNRLYWYRQTLGQGPEFLTYFQNEAQLEKSRLLSDRFSAERPKGSFSTLEIQRTEQGDSAMYLCASSLVGGEAFFGQGTRLTVV.